Listed below are T cell receptor beta chains from one sample, sequenced in a study of T cells in tumors after PD-1 blockade. TCRdb keeps only in-frame clones here, not all; method: immunoSEQ multiplex PCR. Here the sample spans about 12,000 clones, roughly two thirds being singletons. Sequencing was performed on tumor tissue, taken before anti-PD-1 treatment. Receptors originate from a human donor with basal cell carcinoma. Both conserved end residues are trimmed from each CDR3.

v_gene,j_gene,len,CDR3aa
TRBV7-9,TRBJ2-3,11,ASADSGTDTQY
TRBV3-1/TRBV3-2,TRBJ2-1,13,ASSPGTSDYNEQF
TRBV15,TRBJ2-1,15,ATSRDYRRGRGFEQF
TRBV28,TRBJ1-2,12,ASSLLAGASGYT
TRBV7-2,TRBJ1-3,15,ASSLLDRSASGNTIY
TRBV12-5,TRBJ2-4,11,ASASGTANIQY
TRBV6-5,TRBJ2-3,14,ASSYRLVTSTDTQY
TRBV6-5,TRBJ2-5,12,ASSYSESQETQY
TRBV27,TRBJ2-3,14,ASSLGLAGGQVTQY
TRBV11-3,TRBJ2-3,12,ASSLGETTDTQY
TRBV7-8,TRBJ2-1,18,ASSLAPQEAGGGWFDEQF
TRBV9,TRBJ2-2,10,ASSPGAGELF
TRBV7-2,TRBJ2-7,12,ASSLGPGLDEQY
TRBV27,TRBJ1-5,13,ASSPVQGFPQPQH
TRBV6-5,TRBJ2-2,13,ASSYRQGDTGELF
TRBV9,TRBJ2-1,12,ASSFRTGDNEQF
TRBV10-2,TRBJ2-7,14,ASSESQATGGNEQY
TRBV19,TRBJ1-6,14,ASSARGLPYNSPLH
TRBV9,TRBJ2-2,12,ASSVDTYTGELF
TRBV4-3,TRBJ1-2,13,ASSQGTDLNYGYT
TRBV7-3,TRBJ1-1,13,ASSLGTGGVTEAF
TRBV19,TRBJ1-1,12,ASSNQGGLTEAF
TRBV4-3,TRBJ1-1,13,ASSPQQGVDTEAF
TRBV9,TRBJ1-1,12,ASSVGVGDTEAF
TRBV25-1,TRBJ2-2,13,ASSALGDFTGELF
TRBV4-2,TRBJ2-5,12,ASSLTQGGETQY
TRBV28,TRBJ1-5,10,ASSTPNQPQH
TRBV5-5,TRBJ1-5,11,ASSQWINQPQH
TRBV7-2,TRBJ2-1,14,ASSRGLAGKGNEQF
TRBV5-4,TRBJ2-7,13,ASSLGKGSIYEQY
TRBV12-3/TRBV12-4,TRBJ1-5,10,ASKSGLRPQH
TRBV10-2,TRBJ1-4,15,ASSRDLARRTNEKLF
TRBV27,TRBJ2-2,12,ASSLPPGTGELF
TRBV7-2,TRBJ1-5,12,ASSLQGSNQPQH
TRBV7-9,TRBJ1-4,13,ASSLGTAFNEKLF
TRBV4-3,TRBJ2-1,14,ASSQGASGSINEQF
TRBV14,TRBJ2-6,15,ASSRDRAITGANVLT
TRBV24-1,TRBJ1-4,11,ATSDFQGEKLF
TRBV7-3,TRBJ1-1,16,ASSLTPPLQDRATEAF
TRBV5-1,TRBJ1-1,14,ASSLDGALKNTEAF
TRBV19,TRBJ2-1,12,ASSIEGQYNEQF
TRBV12-3/TRBV12-4,TRBJ2-1,11,ASSWERDGEQF
TRBV5-6,TRBJ2-7,11,ASSLDRGDEQY
TRBV4-1,TRBJ2-2,14,ASSQDPGLVTGELF
TRBV24-1,TRBJ2-2,10,ATSSETGELF
TRBV5-1,TRBJ2-5,13,ASSFTAGGQETQY
TRBV6-6,TRBJ1-1,11,ASSQYTGKEAF
TRBV25-1,TRBJ1-6,15,ASSQRQGSKRNSPLH
TRBV18,TRBJ1-6,10,ASSPPGSPLH
TRBV30,TRBJ1-2,11,AWSEGGNYGYT
TRBV10-2,TRBJ2-2,13,ASRPSGGGTGELF
TRBV30,TRBJ2-3,10,AQRARTDTQY
TRBV7-8,TRBJ1-6,15,ASRPYGQGGTGSPLH
TRBV5-1,TRBJ1-2,13,ASRRTPDGGYGYT
TRBV5-1,TRBJ2-7,11,ASSFRQEGEQY
TRBV19,TRBJ1-5,11,ASSIAHGQPQH